Following are 21 T cell receptor beta chains from one sample sequenced in a study of blood T cell repertoires in COVID-19. Repertoires were generated with immunoSEQ multiplex PCR, while TCRdb's copy carries only in-frame clones and drops some. This table has 54,000 or so clones, roughly 84% appearing once. The sequenced sample consisted of peripheral blood. Receptor source: a man aged 50 to 59 with active COVID-19.

The V and J genes are TRBV19 and TRBJ1-4, with 9 bases fitting TRBD1. V lost 1 base, J lost 4 bases, and 4 bases stayed unmatched. CDR1 is LNHDA, CDR2 SQIVND, per germline (reference sequence). This CDR3 has 16 amino acids. In DNA form, the CDR3 reads TGTGCCAGTAGTATAGGACAGGGGGGGGGTAATGAAAAACTGTTTTTT. Its translation is CASSIGQGGGNEKLFF.

The chain has TRBV4-2 and TRBJ2-3; 9 bases align to TRBD2. Germline CDR1 is LGHNA and CDR2 is YNFKEQ. CDR3 size: 17 residues. The ends lost 2 bases at V and 6 bases at J; junction bases unmatched: 12. CDR3 nucleotide sequence: TGTGCCAGCAGCCAATCCTCGGGCGGGGGGGCCTGGGATACGCAGTATTTT. Its translation: CASSQSSGGGAWDTQYF.

The chain couples TRBV7-2 to TRBJ1-6, with a tentative D call TRBD1 (6 bases). Trimming took 2 bases from V and 10 from J, leaving 12 bases between them. Germline lookup yields CDR1 SGHTA and CDR2 FQGNSA. CDR3 length: 14 amino acids. For the CDR3, the DNA is TGTGCCAGCAGCTTAACTAACAGGGAATCACCCCTCCACTTT. It is translated as CASSLTNRESPLHF.

In this sample, this clone turned up a few times. The chain recombines TRBV7-2 with TRBJ2-7, with 12 positions matching TRBD2. Germline CDR1 reads SGHTA; CDR2 reads FQGNSA. V lost 1 base, J lost 6 bases, and 7 bases stayed unmatched. This CDR3 is 16 amino acids long. The CDR3 spells CASSLGAPGLAGEQYF. The CDR3 DNA is TGTGCCAGCAGCTTAGGGGCCCCGGGACTAGCGGGCGAGCAGTACTTC.

The J gene is TRBJ1-1, the V gene TRBV29-1, with 7 nucleotides matching TRBD1. Losses at the gene ends were 0 bases for V and 4 bases for J; bases not matched to a gene: 8. The CDR3 extends over 15 amino acids. Per germline, CDR1 SQVTM and CDR2 ANQGSEA. For the CDR3, the DNA is TGCAGCGTTGAAGACCCCGACAGGGACCCCACTGAAGCTTTCTTT. This gives the protein CSVEDPDRDPTEAFF.

This rearrangement joins TRBV7-8 to TRBJ1-6; 11 bases map to TRBD1. The CDR3 contains 16 residues. V shed 5 bases, J shed 7 bases, and the junction held 7 bases outside the gene matches. Germline CDR1 SGHVS, CDR2 FQNEAQ. The CDR3 loop reads CASSTGTGGMNSPLHF. In DNA, the CDR3 is TGTGCCAGCAGCACCGGGACAGGGGGTATGAATTCACCCCTCCACTTT.

The rearrangement links TRBV2 to TRBJ2-5; 8 bases map to TRBD2. V shed 8 bases, J shed 4 bases, and the junction held 3 bases outside the gene matches. This CDR3 region has 12 residues. CDR1 SNHLY and CDR2 FYNNEI come from the germline V gene. Here the CDR3 reads CASAGGRETQYF. DNA for the CDR3: TGTGCCAGCGCGGGGGGAAGAGAGACCCAGTACTTC.

This clone was found once. The chain recombines TRBV14 with TRBJ2-2, with D uncertain. The CDR3 runs 13 residues. Trimming cost V 3 bases and J 5 bases, with 7 bases left between them. CDR1 SGHDN and CDR2 FVKESK come from the germline V gene. The CDR3 sequence: CASSQSVTGELFF. The CDR3 DNA reads as TGTGCCAGCAGCCAGAGTGTTACCGGGGAGCTGTTTTTT. The full variable domain, with the rest looked up from reference TRBV14 and TRBJ2-2, is EAGVTQFPSHSVIEKGQTVTLRCDPISGHDNLYWYRRVMGKEIKFLLHFVKESKQDESGMPNNRFLAERTGGTYSTLKVQPAELEDSGVYFCASSQSVTGELFFGEGSRLTVL.

This chain uses TRBV9 with TRBJ2-7; D not certain. Germline V gives CDR1 SGDLS, CDR2 YYNGEE. This CDR3 has 14 amino acids. The V end lost 0 bases, the J end lost 5 bases, and 12 bases lay between the germline ends. The chain's CDR3 is CASSVDPNQNEQYF. The CDR3 bases are TGTGCCAGCAGCGTAGACCCAAATCAGAACGAGCAGTACTTC.

The chain combines TRBV5-1 with TRBJ2-1; maybe TRBD1 (6 bases). This CDR3 has 13 residues. V was cut by 7 bases and J by 2 bases, with 10 bases left in between. The germline V gene encodes CDR1 SGHRS and CDR2 YFSETQ. The CDR3 DNA follows: TGCGCCAGCCACCGACAGGCCTACAATGAGCAGTTCTTC. Translation: CASHRQAYNEQFF.

The chain uses TRBV28 and TRBJ2-7; 10 bases match TRBD1. Per germline, CDR1 MDHEN and CDR2 SYDVKM. Unmatched junction bases numbered 18, after V lost 4 bases and J lost 6 bases. CDR3 length: 18 residues. The CDR3 sequence is CASSSHRTGTGVRGEQYF. For the CDR3, the DNA is TGTGCCAGCAGTTCCCATCGAACTGGGACAGGGGTGAGGGGCGAGCAGTACTTC.

The rearrangement uses TRBV13 and TRBJ2-7; 13 bases fit TRBD2. J gave up 7 bases and V 7 bases, and 25 bases lay outside the gene matches. Germline V gene data show CDR1 as PRHDT and CDR2 as FYEKMQ (reference sequence). This CDR3 has 20 residues. CDR3 sequence: CASTFSASRRGTSGAVEQYF. The CDR3 DNA is TGTGCCAGCACCTTTTCGGCCTCCCGAAGGGGGACTAGCGGGGCGGTTGAGCAGTACTTC.

V usage is TRBV5-8 and J usage is TRBJ1-1; possible D gene TRBD1, 5 bases. The V gene's germline CDR1 is SGHTS and CDR2 YDEGEE. This CDR3 spans 13 amino acids. V was cut by 4 bases and J by 3 bases, with 10 bases left in between. The DNA of the CDR3 is TGTGCCAGCAGCATTCAGGGTTACACTGAAGCTTTCTTT. It encodes CASSIQGYTEAFF.

This chain links TRBV19 with TRBJ2-3, with 7 bases that match TRBD1. V gave up 7 bases and J gave up 0 bases; unmatched junction bases: 13. Per the germline V gene, CDR1 is LNHDA and CDR2 is SQIVND (reference sequence). The CDR3 is 17 amino acids. The CDR3 region has the DNA TGTGCCAGTACCCGGGTGGGGACAGTAAGGAGCACAGATACGCAGTATTTT. Residues: CASTRVGTVRSTDTQYF.

The chain employs TRBV18 and TRBJ1-1, with a weak D call TRBD1 (5 bases). This CDR3 contains 12 residues. The V gene lost 3 bases and the J gene lost 7 bases, with 9 bases spanning the gap. Germline values: CDR1 KGHSH, CDR2 LQKENI. DNA of the CDR3: TGTGCCAGCTCACCGCGGGACGGTGAAGCTTTCTTT. Translated, it gives CASSPRDGEAFF.

The gene calls are TRBV7-8 and TRBJ2-7, with TRBD1 as a possible D gene (5 bases). Trimming pared 5 bases from V and 3 bases from J, leaving 26 bases between. The CDR3 sequence is 18 residues long. Germline CDR1 and CDR2: SGHVS and FQNEAQ. The DNA of the CDR3 is TGTGCCAGCAGCGGGGAAGGGGTCGGTGCCACCAAGAACTACGAGCAGTACTTC. Amino acids: CASSGEGVGATKNYEQYF.

The J gene is TRBJ2-7, the V gene TRBV5-1, with 11 nucleotides matching TRBD2. Germline CDR1 and CDR2: SGHRS and YFSETQ. This CDR3 is 16 amino acids long. Unmatched junction bases numbered 6, after V lost 4 bases and J lost 0 bases. The DNA for the CDR3 is TGCGCCAGCAGCCATGGGACTAGCGGTTTCTCCTACGAGCAGTACTTC. Its protein is CASSHGTSGFSYEQYF.

The chain employs TRBV6-5 and TRBJ1-2, with 7 bases fitting TRBD1. CDR1 is MNHEY, CDR2 SVGAGI, per germline. The ends lost 2 bases at V and 8 bases at J; junction bases unmatched: 8. The CDR3 totals 14 residues. This CDR3 reads CASSYTGQSAGYTF. The CDR3 nucleotides read TGTGCCAGCAGTTACACGGGACAGTCGGCCGGCTACACCTTC.

The V and J genes are TRBV6-5 and TRBJ1-1; 7 nucleotides line up with TRBD1. V was pared by 7 bases and J by 3 bases, with 8 bases of the junction left unmatched. This CDR3 is built from 14 residues. CDR1 is MNHEY and CDR2 is SVGAGI in the germline V gene. CDR3 loop: CASNRDSLDTEAFF. The CDR3 coding sequence is TGTGCCAGCAACCGGGACAGTCTAGACACTGAAGCTTTCTTT.

This sequence joins TRBV24-1 and TRBJ2-1, with 10 nucleotides matching TRBD2. There are 16 residues in the CDR3. Germline V gene lookup returns CDR1 KGHDR and CDR2 SFDVKD. V was pared by 5 bases and J by 5 bases, with 8 bases of the junction left unmatched. The DNA of the CDR3 is TGTGCCACCAGTGCATGGACTAGCGGAGGGAACAATGAGCAGTTCTTC. Protein sequence: CATSAWTSGGNNEQFF.

This rearrangement joins TRBV5-1 to TRBJ2-3; 11 nucleotides align to TRBD1. CDR3 length equals 15 residues. Germline-derived CDR1 and CDR2 are SGHRS and YFSETQ. J lost 6 bases, V lost 3 bases, and 6 bases had no gene match. CDR3 residues: CASSSTGTGGDTQYF. In DNA form, the CDR3 reads TGCGCCAGCAGCTCCACCGGGACAGGGGGGGATACGCAGTATTTT.